The text below deals with one T cell receptor beta chain. The record originates from a study of shared clonotypes between healthy human individuals. Looked up from germline, CDR1 is SGHRS and CDR2 is YFSETQ. This CDR3 is 13 amino acids long. V shed 4 bases and J shed 7 bases, with 12 bases lying between them. TCRdb keeps only in-frame clones here, not all; method: immunoSEQ multiplex PCR. The sample includes approximately 720,000 clones, about 91% seen only once; the top ten take approximately 22%. Positive CCR7 selection of CD45RO-negative cells yielded the naive CD8 cells, and terminally differentiated effector memory CD45RA+ cells were excluded.

The rearrangement uses TRBV5-1 and TRBJ2-1; D may correspond to TRBD1 or TRBD2 (5 bases each). This TCR was sampled from a man aged 30 to 39 in good health. Source material: naive CD8+ T cells sorted from blood. CDR3 coding DNA: TGCGCCAGCAGCGGGGACGGATCGAATGAGCAGTTCTTC. It translates to CASSGDGSNEQFF.